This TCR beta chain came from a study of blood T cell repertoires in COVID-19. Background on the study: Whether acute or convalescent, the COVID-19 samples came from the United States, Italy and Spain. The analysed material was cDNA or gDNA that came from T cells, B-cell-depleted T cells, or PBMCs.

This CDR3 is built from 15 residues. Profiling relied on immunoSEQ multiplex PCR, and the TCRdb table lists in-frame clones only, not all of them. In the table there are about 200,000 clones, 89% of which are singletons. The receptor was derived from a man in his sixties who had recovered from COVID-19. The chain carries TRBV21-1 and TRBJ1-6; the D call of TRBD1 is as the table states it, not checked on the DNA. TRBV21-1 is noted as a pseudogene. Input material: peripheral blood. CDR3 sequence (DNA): TGTGCCAGCAGCATGGACAGCAACTATAATTCACCCCTCCACTTT. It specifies CASSMDSNYNSPLHF.